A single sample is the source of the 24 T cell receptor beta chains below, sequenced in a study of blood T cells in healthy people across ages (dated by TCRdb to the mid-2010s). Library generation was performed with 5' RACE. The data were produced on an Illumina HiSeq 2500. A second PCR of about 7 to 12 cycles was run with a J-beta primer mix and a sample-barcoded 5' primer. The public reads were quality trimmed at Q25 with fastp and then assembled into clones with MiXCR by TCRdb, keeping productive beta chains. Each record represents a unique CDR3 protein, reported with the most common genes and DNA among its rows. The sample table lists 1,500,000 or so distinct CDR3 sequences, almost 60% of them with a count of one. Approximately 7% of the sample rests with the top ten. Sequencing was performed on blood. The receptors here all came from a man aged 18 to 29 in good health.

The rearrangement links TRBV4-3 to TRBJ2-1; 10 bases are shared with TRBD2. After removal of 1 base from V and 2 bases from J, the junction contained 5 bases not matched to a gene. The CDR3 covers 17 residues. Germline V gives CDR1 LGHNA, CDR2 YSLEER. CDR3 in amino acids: CASSQGSGGFTYNEQFF. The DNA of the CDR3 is TGCGCCAGCAGCCAAGGTAGCGGGGGGTTTACCTACAATGAGCAGTTCTTC.

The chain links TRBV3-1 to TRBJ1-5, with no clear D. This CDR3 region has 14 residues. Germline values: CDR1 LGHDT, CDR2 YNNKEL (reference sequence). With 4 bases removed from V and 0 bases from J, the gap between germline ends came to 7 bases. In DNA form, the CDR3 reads TGTGCCAGCAGCCTACAGAGTAGCAATCAGCCCCAGCATTTT. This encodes CASSLQSSNQPQHF.

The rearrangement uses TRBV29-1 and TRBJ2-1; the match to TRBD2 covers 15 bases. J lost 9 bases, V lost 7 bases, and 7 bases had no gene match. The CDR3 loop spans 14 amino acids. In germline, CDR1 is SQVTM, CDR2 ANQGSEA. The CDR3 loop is CSARTSGRDLEQFF. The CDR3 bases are TGCAGCGCCAGGACTAGCGGGAGGGATCTTGAGCAGTTCTTC.

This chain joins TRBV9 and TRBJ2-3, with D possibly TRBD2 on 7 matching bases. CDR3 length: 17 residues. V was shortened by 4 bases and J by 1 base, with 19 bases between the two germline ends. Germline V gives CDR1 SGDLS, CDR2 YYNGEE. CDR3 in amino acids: CASSPSLGGGGTDTQYF. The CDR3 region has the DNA TGTGCCAGCAGCCCTAGTCTAGGCGGGGGCGGCACAGATACGCAGTATTTT.

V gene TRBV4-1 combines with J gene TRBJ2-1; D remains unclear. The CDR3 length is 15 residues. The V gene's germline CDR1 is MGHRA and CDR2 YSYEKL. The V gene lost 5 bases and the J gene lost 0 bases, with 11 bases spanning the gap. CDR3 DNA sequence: TGCGCCAGCAGCAGCCTAGAGAGCTCCTACAATGAGCAGTTCTTC. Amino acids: CASSSLESSYNEQFF.

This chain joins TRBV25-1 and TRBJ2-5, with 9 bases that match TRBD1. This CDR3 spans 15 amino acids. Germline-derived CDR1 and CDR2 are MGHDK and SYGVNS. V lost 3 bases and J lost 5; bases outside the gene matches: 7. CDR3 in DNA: TGTGCCAGCAGTGAGGGGGACAGGGCGGGGGAGACCCAGTACTTC. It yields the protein CASSEGDRAGETQYF.

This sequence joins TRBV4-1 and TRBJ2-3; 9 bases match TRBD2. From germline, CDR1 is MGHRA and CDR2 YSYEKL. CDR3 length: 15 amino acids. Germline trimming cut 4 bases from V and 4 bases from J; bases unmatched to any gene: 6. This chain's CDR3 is CASSLVAGDSDTQYF. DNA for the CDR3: TGCGCCAGCAGCCTTGTAGCGGGAGACTCAGATACGCAGTATTTT.

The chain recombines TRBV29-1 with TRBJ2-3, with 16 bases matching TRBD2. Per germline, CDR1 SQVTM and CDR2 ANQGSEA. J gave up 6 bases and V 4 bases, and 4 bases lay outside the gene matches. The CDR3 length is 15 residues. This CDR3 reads CSVGGTSGGADTQYF. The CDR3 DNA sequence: TGCAGCGTTGGGGGGACTAGCGGGGGGGCGGATACGCAGTATTTT.

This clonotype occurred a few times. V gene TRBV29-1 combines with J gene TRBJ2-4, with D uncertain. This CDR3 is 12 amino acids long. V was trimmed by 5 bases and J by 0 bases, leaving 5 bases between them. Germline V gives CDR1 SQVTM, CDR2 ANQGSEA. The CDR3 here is CSVRLAKNIQYF. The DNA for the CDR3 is TGCAGCGTTCGGTTAGCCAAAAACATTCAGTACTTC.

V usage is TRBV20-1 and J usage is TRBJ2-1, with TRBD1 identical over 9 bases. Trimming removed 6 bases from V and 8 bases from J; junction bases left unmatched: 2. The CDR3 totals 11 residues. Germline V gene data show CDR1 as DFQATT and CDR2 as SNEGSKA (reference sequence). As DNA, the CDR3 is TGCAGTGCCACAGGGGGCCATGAGCAGTTCTTC. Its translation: CSATGGHEQFF.

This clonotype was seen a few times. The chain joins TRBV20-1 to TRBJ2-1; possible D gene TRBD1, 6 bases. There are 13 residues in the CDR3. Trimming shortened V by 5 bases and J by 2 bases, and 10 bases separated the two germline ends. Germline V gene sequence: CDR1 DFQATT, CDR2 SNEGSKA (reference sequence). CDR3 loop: CSASRDTYNEQFF. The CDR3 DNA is TGCAGTGCTTCCCGGGACACCTACAATGAGCAGTTCTTC.

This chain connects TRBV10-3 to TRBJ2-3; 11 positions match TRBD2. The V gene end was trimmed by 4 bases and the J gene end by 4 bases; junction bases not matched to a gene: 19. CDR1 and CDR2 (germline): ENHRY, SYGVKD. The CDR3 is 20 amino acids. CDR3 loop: CAISGLAGTSGPLGPDTQYF. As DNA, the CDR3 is TGTGCCATCAGTGGCCTCGCCGGGACTAGCGGCCCCCTGGGGCCAGATACGCAGTATTTT.

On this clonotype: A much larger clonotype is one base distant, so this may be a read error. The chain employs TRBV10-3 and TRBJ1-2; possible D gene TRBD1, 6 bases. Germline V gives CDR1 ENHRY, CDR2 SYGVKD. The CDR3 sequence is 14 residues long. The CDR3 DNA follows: TGTGCCATCAGTGAGTCAACAGGGAACTGTGGCTACACCTTC. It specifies CAISESTGNCGYTF.

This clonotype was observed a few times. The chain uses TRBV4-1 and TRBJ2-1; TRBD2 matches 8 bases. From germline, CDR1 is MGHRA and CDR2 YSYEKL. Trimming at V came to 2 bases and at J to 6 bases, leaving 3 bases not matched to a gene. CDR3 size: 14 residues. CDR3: CASSQPGTSNEQFF. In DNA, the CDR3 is TGCGCCAGCAGCCAACCCGGGACTAGCAATGAGCAGTTCTTC.

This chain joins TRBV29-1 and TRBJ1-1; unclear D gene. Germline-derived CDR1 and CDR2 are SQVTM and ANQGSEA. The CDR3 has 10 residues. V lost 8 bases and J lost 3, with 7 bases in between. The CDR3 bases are TGCAGCATTAGGGACACTGAAGCTTTCTTT. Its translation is CSIRDTEAFF.

The CDR3 sequence is CASSLVRGADEQYF. The CDR3 nucleotides are TGTGCCAGCAGCTTAGTTAGAGGGGCGGACGAGCAGTACTTC. V and J are TRBV7-6 and TRBJ2-4; D tentatively reads TRBD1 or TRBD2 (5 bases each). The end of the DNA fits TRBJ2-7 better, so the J call may be wrong. The germline V gene encodes CDR1 SGHVS and CDR2 FNYEAQ. The CDR3 loop spans 14 amino acids.

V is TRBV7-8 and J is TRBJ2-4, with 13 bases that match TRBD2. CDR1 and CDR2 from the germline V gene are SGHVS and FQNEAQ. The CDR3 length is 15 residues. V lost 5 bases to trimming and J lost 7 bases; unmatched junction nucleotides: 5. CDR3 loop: CASSRGTSGDNIQYF. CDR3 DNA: TGTGCCAGCAGCCGAGGGACTAGCGGGGATAACATTCAGTACTTC. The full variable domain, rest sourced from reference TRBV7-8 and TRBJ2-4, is GAGVSQSPRYKVAKRGQDVALRCDPISGHVSLFWYQQALGQGPEFLTYFQNEAQLDKSGLPSDRFFAERPEGSVSTLKIQRTQQEDSAVYLCASSRGTSGDNIQYFGAGTRLSVL.

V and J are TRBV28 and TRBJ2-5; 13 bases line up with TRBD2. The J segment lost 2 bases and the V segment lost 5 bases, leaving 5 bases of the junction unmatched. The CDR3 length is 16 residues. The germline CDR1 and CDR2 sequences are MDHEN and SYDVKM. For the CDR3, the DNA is TGTGCCAGCAGTACCACGGGACTAGCGGGGCAAGAGACCCAGTACTTC. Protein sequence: CASSTTGLAGQETQYF.

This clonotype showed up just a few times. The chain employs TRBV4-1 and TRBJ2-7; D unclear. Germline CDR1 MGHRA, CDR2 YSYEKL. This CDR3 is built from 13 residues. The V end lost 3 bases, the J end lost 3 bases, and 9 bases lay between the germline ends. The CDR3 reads CASSQSNYYEQYF. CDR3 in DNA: TGCGCCAGCAGCCAGAGTAATTACTACGAGCAGTACTTC.

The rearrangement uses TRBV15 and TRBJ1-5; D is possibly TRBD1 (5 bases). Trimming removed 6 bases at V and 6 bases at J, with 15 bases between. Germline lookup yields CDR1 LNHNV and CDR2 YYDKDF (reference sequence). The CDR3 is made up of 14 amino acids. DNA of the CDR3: TGTGCCACCAGTAAGGGACGGTCCACTCAGCCCCAGCATTTT. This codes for CATSKGRSTQPQHF.

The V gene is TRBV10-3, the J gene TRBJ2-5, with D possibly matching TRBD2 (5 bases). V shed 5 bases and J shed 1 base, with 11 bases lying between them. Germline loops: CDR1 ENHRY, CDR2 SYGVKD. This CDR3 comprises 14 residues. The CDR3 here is CAISKGGSQETQYF. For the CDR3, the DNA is TGTGCCATCAGTAAGGGTGGGAGCCAAGAGACCCAGTACTTC.

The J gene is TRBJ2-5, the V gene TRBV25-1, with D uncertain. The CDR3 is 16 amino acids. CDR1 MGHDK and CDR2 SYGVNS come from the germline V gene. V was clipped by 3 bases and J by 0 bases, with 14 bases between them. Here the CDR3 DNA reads TGTGCCAGCAGTGACCCTACCCCAGGAGACCAAGAGACCCAGTACTTC. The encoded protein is CASSDPTPGDQETQYF. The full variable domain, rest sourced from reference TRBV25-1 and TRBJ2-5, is EADIYQTPRYLVIGTGKKITLECSQTMGHDKMYWYQQDPGMELHLIHYSYGVNSTEKGDLSSESTVSRIRTEHFPLTLESARPSHTSQYLCASSDPTPGDQETQYFGPGTRLLVL.

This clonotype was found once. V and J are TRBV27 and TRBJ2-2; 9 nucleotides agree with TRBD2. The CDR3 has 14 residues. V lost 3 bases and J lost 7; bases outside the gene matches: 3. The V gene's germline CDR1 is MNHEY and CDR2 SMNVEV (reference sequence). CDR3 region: CASSFLAGSGELFF. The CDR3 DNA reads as TGTGCCAGCAGTTTCCTAGCGGGGAGCGGGGAGCTGTTTTTT.

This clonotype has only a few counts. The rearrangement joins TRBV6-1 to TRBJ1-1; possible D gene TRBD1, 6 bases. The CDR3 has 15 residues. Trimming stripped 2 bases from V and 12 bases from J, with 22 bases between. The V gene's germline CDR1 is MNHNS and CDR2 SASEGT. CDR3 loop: CASSENRQGGEITFF. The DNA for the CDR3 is TGTGCCAGCAGTGAAAACAGACAAGGGGGTGAGATCACTTTCTTT.